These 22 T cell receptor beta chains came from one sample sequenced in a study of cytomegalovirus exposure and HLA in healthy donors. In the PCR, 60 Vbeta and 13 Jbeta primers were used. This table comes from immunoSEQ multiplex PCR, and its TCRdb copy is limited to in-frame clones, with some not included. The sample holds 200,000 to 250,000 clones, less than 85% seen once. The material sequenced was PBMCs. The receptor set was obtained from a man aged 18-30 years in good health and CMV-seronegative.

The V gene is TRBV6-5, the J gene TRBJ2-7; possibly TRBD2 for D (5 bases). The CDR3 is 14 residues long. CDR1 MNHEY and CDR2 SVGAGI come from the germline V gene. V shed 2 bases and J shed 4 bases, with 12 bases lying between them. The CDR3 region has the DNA TGTGCCAGCAGTTACCCCGGGAAGCAGTACGAGCAGTACTTC. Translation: CASSYPGKQYEQYF.

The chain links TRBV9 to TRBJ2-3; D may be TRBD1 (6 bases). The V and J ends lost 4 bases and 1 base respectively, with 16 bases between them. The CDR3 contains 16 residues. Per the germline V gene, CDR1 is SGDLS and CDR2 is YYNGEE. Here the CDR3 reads CASSSRLPGGTDTQYF. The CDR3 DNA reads TGTGCCAGCAGCTCCCGGCTTCCAGGGGGCACAGATACGCAGTATTTT.

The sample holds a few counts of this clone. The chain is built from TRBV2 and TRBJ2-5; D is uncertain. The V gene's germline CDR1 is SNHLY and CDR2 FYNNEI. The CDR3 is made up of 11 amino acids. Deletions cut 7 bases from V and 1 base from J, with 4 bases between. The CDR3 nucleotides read TGTGCCAGCAACAGCCAAGAGACCCAGTACTTC. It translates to CASNSQETQYF.

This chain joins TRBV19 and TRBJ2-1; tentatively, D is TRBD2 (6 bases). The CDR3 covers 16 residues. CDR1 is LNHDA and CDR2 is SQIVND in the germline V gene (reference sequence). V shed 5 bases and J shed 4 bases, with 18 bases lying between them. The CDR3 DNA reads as TGTGCCAGTAGTCCATGGGGGACTGACACTTACAATGAGCAGTTCTTC. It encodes CASSPWGTDTYNEQFF. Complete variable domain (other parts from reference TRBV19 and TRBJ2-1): DGGITQSPKYLFRKEGQNVTLSCEQNLNHDAMYWYRQDPGQGLRLIYYSQIVNDFQKGDIAEGYSVSREKKESFPLTVTSAQKNPTAFYLCASSPWGTDTYNEQFFGPGTRLTVL.

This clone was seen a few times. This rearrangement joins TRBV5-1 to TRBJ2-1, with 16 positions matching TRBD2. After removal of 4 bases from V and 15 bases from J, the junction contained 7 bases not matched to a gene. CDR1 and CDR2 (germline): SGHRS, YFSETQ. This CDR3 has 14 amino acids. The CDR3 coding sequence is TGCGCCAGCAGCAGGGGACTAGCGGGAGGGCCGCGGTTCTTC. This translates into CASSRGLAGGPRFF. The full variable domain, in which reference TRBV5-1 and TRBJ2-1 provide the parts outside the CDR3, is KAGVTQTPRYLIKTRGQQVTLSCSPISGHRSVSWYQQTPGQGLQFLFEYFSETQRNKGNFPGRFSGRQFSNSRSEMNVSTLELGDSALYLCASSRGLAGGPRFFGPGTRLTVL.

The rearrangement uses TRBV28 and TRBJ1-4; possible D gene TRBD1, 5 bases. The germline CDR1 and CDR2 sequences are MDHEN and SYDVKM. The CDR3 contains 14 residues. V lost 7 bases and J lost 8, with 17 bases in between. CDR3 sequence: CASTERRGREKLFF. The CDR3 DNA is TGTGCCAGCACCGAGAGGCGGGGCAGGGAAAAACTGTTTTTT.

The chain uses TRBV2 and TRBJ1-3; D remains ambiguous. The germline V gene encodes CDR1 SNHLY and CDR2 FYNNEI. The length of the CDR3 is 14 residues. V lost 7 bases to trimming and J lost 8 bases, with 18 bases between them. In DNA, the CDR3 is TGTGCCAGCATCCCCTTCGGGGTAGGGTACACCATATATTTT. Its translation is CASIPFGVGYTIYF. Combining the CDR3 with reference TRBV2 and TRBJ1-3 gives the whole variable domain EPEVTQTPSHQVTQMGQEVILRCVPISNHLYFYWYRQILGQKVEFLVSFYNNEISEKSEIFDDQFSVERPDGSNFTLKIRSTKLEDSAMYFCASIPFGVGYTIYFGEGSWLTVV.

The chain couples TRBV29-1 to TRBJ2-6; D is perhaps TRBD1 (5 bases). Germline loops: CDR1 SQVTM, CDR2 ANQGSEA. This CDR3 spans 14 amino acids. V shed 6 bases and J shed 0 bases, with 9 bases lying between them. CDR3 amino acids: CSVPGPSGANVLTF. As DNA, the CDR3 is TGCAGCGTCCCAGGGCCCTCTGGGGCCAACGTCCTGACTTTC.

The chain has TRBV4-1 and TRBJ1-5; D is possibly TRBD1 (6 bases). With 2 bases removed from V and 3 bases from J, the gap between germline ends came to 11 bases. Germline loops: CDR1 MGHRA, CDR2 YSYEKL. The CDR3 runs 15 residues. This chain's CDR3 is CASSQPGQPNQPQHF. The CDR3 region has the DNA TGCGCCAGCAGCCAACCAGGACAGCCCAATCAGCCCCAGCATTTT.

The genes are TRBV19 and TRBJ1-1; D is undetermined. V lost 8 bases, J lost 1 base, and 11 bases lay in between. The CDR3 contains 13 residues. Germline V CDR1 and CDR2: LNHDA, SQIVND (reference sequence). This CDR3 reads CASPAAGNTEAFF. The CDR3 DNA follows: TGTGCCAGTCCCGCGGCCGGGAACACTGAAGCTTTCTTT.

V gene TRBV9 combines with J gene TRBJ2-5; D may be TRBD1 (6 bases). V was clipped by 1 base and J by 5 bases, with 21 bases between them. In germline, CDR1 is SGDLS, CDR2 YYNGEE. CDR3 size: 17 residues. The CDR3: CASSVTRQGGLGETQYF. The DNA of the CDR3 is TGTGCCAGCAGCGTAACAAGACAAGGGGGTTTGGGGGAGACCCAGTACTTC.

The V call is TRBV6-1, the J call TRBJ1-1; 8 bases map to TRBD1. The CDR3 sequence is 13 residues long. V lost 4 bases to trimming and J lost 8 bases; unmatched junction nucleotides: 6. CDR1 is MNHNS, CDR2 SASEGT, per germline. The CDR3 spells CASSASGGKEAFF. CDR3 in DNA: TGTGCCAGCAGTGCATCAGGGGGCAAAGAAGCTTTCTTT.

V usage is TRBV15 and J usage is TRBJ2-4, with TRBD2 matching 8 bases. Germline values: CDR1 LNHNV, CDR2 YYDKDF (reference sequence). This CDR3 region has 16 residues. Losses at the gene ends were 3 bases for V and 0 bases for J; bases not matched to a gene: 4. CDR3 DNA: TGTGCCACCAGCAGGGACCGGGGGGGAGCCAAAAACATTCAGTACTTC. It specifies CATSRDRGGAKNIQYF. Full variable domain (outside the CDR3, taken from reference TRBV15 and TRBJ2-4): DAMVIQNPRYQVTQFGKPVTLSCSQTLNHNVMYWYQQKSSQAPKLLFHYYDKDFNNEADTPDNFQSRRPNTSFCFLDIRSPGLGDTAMYLCATSRDRGGAKNIQYFGAGTRLSVL.

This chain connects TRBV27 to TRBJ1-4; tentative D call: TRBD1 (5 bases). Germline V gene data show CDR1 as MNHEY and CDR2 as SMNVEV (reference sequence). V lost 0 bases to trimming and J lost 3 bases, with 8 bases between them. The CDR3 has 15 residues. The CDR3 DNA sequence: TGTGCCAGCAGTTTATCCAGGGTGGCTAATGAAAAACTGTTTTTT. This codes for CASSLSRVANEKLFF.

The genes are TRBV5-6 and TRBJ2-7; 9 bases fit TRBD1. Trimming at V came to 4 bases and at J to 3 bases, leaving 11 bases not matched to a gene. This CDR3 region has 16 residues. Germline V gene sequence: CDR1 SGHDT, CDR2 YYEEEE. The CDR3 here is CASSTQGAGTHYEQYF. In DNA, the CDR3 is TGTGCCAGCAGCACACAGGGGGCCGGGACACACTACGAGCAGTACTTC.

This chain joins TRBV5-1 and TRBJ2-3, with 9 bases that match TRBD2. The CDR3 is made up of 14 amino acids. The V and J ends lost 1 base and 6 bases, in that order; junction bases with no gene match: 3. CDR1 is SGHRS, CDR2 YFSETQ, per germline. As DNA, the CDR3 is TGCGCCAGCAGCTTGAAGCGGGAGGCGGATACGCAGTATTTT. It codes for CASSLKREADTQYF.

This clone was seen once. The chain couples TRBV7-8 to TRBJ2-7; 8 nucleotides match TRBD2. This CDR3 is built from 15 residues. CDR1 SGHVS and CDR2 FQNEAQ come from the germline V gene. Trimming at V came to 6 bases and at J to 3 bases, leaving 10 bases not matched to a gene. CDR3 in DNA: TGTGCCAGCAGGGAACGGTCTAGCGGGTACTACGAGCAGTACTTC. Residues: CASRERSSGYYEQYF.

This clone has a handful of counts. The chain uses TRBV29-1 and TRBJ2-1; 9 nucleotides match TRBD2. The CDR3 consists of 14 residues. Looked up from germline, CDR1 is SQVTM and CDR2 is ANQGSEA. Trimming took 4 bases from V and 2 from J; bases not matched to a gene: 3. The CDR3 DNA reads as TGCAGCGTTGCCCGACTAGCGGCCTACAATGAGCAGTTCTTC. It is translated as CSVARLAAYNEQFF.

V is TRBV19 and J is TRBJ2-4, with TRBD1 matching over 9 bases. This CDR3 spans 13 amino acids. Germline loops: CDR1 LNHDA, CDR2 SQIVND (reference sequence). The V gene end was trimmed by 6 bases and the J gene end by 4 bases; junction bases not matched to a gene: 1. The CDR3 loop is CASSGTGKNIQYF. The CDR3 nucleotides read TGTGCCAGTAGCGGGACAGGGAAAAACATTCAGTACTTC. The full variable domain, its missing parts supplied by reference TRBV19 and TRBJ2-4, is DGGITQSPKYLFRKEGQNVTLSCEQNLNHDAMYWYRQDPGQGLRLIYYSQIVNDFQKGDIAEGYSVSREKKESFPLTVTSAQKNPTAFYLCASSGTGKNIQYFGAGTRLSVL.

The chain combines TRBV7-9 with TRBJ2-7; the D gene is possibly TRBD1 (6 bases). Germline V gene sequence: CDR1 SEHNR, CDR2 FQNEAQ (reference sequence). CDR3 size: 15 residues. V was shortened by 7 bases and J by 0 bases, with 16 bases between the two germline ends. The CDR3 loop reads CASTELTGFSYEQYF. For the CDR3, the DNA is TGTGCCAGCACCGAACTGACAGGTTTCTCCTACGAGCAGTACTTC.

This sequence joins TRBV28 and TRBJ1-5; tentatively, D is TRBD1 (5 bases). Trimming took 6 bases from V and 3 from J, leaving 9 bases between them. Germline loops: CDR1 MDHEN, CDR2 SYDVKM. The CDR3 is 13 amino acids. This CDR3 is CASSPGPNQPQHF. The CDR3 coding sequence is TGTGCCAGCAGCCCAGGGCCCAATCAGCCCCAGCATTTT.

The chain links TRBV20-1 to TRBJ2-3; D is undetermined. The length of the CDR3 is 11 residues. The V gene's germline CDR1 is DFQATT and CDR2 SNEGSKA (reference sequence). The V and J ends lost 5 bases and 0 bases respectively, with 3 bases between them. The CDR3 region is CSAPSTDTQYF. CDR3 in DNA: TGCAGTGCTCCTAGCACAGATACGCAGTATTTT.